The 9 T cell receptor beta chains below come from one sample, sequenced in a study of T cell changes during pregnancy in multiple sclerosis. Only in-frame clones appear in the TCRdb table, and some are missing; sequencing was by immunoSEQ multiplex PCR. This table has roughly 49,000 clones, 80% to 95% appearing once. The sequencing used CD4+ T cells from peripheral blood mononuclear cells, collected in the second trimester of pregnancy. The receptor source for this set is a female donor with multiple sclerosis, enrolled in a pregnancy study.

This clone has a handful of counts. The chain uses TRBV7-2 and TRBJ1-3; 9 bases agree with TRBD1. Per germline, CDR1 SGHTA and CDR2 FQGNSA. This CDR3 region has 18 residues. V lost 10 bases and J lost 1; bases outside the gene matches: 17. CDR3 bases: TGTGCCATTAAGGTTTTTTCCGGGACAGGGTTATCTGGAAACACCATATATTTT. This codes for CAIKVFSGTGLSGNTIYF.

The chain recombines TRBV6-5 with TRBJ2-5; 9 bases fit TRBD2. Matching the DNA end better, TRBJ2-7 makes the J call doubtful. The CDR3 sequence is 15 residues long. Germline CDR1 and CDR2: MNHEY and SVGAGI. This CDR3 reads CASRHSSGESYEQYF. CDR3 nucleotide sequence: TGTGCCAGCAGGCATTCTAGCGGGGAGTCCTACGAGCAGTACTTC.

This chain uses TRBV5-1 with TRBJ2-7; possibly TRBD1 for D (6 bases). Germline CDR1 is SGHRS and CDR2 is YFSETQ. This CDR3 region has 12 residues. Trimming cost V 0 bases and J 9 bases, with 10 bases left between them. CDR3 residues: CASSLEGVRQYF. Written as DNA, the CDR3 is TGCGCCAGCAGCTTGGAGGGGGTTCGGCAGTACTTC.

The V and J genes are TRBV7-8 and TRBJ1-1, with unresolved D. V gave up 5 bases and J gave up 0 bases, with 10 bases separating them. The CDR3 length is 14 residues. Germline CDR1 reads SGHVS; CDR2 reads FQNEAQ. DNA for the CDR3: TGTGCCAGCAGCGACGGCGGAGTGAACACTGAAGCTTTCTTT. Protein sequence: CASSDGGVNTEAFF.

This clone showed up just once. The V and J genes are TRBV18 and TRBJ1-2; weak D call: TRBD1 (5 bases). V was pared by 2 bases and J by 0 bases, with 10 bases between. Germline V gene data show CDR1 as KGHSH and CDR2 as LQKENI. The CDR3 extends over 15 amino acids. This CDR3 reads CASSPSRQTNYGYTF. CDR3 coding DNA: TGTGCCAGCTCACCAAGTCGACAGACTAACTATGGCTACACCTTC.

The chain links TRBV30 to TRBJ2-5, with 8 positions matching TRBD2. The V gene end was trimmed by 4 bases and the J gene end by 5 bases; junction bases not matched to a gene: 9. CDR3 length: 14 residues. Looked up from germline, CDR1 is GTSNPN and CDR2 is SVGIG (reference sequence). Here the CDR3 reads CAWTPGGGRETQYF. The CDR3 nucleotides read TGTGCCTGGACGCCGGGGGGGGGACGGGAGACCCAGTACTTC.

The V and J genes are TRBV19 and TRBJ2-2; 9 bases match TRBD2. CDR1 is LNHDA, CDR2 SQIVND, per germline (reference sequence). This CDR3 is 14 amino acids long. The trim removed 6 bases at V and 8 bases at J, leaving 7 bases unmatched. CDR3 in DNA: TGTGCCAGTAGGGGCGGGGGGGCCCCGGGGGAGCTGTTTTTT. It encodes CASRGGGAPGELFF.

This clone was detected only a few times. The chain is built from TRBV4-1 and TRBJ1-6, with a tentative D call TRBD1 (6 bases). V gave up 1 base and J gave up 7 bases, with 8 bases separating them. Germline CDR1 MGHRA, CDR2 YSYEKL. This CDR3 has 14 amino acids. CDR3 residues: CASSQVQGNSPLHF. The CDR3 region has the DNA TGCGCCAGCAGCCAAGTCCAGGGGAATTCACCCCTCCACTTT.

This clone was recorded once. The chain has TRBV21-1 and TRBJ1-1; the DNA was not compared with TRBD1, the D call given in the table. TRBV21-1 is an annotated pseudogene. The CDR3 runs to 15 residues. The CDR3 loop is CASSSGQGGCTEAFF. DNA of the CDR3: TGTGCCAGCAGCAGCGGACAGGGGGGTTGCACTGAAGCTTTCTTT.